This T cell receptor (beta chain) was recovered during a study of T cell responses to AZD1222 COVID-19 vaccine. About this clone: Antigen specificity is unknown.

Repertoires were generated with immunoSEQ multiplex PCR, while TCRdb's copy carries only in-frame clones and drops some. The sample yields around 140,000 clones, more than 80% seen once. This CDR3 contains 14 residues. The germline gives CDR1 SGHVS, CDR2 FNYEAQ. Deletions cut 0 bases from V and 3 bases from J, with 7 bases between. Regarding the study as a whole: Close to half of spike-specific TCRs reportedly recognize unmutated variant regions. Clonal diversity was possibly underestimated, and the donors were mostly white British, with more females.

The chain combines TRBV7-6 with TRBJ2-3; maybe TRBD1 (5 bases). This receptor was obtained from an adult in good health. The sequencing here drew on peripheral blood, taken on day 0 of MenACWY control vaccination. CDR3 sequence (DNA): TGTGCCAGCAGCTTAGCGGGGCTTACAGATACGCAGTATTTT. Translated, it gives CASSLAGLTDTQYF.